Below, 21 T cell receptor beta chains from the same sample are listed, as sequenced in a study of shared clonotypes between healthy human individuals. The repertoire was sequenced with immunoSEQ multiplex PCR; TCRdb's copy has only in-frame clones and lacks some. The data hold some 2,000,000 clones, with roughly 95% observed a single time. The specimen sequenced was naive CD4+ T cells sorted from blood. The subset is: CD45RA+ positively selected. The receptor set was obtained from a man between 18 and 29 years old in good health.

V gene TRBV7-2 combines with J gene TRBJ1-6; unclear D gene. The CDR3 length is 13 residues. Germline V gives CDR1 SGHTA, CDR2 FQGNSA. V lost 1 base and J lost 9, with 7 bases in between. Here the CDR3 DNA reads TGTGCCAGCAGCTTAGGCTCGGGTTCACCCCTCCACTTT. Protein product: CASSLGSGSPLHF.

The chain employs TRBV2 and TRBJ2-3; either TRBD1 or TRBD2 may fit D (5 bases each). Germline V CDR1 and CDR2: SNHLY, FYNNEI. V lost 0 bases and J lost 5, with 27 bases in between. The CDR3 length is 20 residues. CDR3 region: CASSEALLLGRESSLDTQYF. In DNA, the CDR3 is TGTGCCAGCAGTGAAGCGCTTCTTTTGGGCAGGGAGAGTTCACTAGATACGCAGTATTTT.

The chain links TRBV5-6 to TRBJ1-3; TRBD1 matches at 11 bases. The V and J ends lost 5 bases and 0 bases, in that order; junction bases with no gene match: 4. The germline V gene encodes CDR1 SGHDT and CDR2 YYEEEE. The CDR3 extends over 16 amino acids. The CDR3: CASRGDRGSSGNTIYF. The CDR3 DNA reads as TGTGCCAGCAGAGGGGACAGGGGGAGCTCTGGAAACACCATATATTTT.

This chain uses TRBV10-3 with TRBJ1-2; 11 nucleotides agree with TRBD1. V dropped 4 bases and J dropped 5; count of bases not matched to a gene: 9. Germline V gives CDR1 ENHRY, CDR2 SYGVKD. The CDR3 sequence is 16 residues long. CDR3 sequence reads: CAISGGQGEGAYGYTF. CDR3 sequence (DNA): TGTGCCATCAGTGGGGGACAGGGGGAAGGAGCTTATGGCTACACCTTC.

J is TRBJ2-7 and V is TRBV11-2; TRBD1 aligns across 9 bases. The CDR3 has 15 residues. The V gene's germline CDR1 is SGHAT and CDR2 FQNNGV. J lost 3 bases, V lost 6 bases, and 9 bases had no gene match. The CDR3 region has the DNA TGTGCCAGCAGGCGAGGGGACAGGGAGAGCTACGAGCAGTACTTC. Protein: CASRRGDRESYEQYF. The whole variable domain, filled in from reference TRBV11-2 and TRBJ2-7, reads EAGVAQSPRYKIIEKRQSVAFWCNPISGHATLYWYQQILGQGPKLLIQFQNNGVVDDSQLPKDRFSAERLKGVDSTLKIQPAKLEDSAVYLCASRRGDRESYEQYFGPGTRLTVT.

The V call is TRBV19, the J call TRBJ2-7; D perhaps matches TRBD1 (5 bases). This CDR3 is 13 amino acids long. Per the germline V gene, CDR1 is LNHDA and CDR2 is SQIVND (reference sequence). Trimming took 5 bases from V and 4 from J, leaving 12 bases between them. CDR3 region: CASSVDRDYEQYF. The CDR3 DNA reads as TGTGCCAGTAGTGTCGACAGAGATTACGAGCAGTACTTC.

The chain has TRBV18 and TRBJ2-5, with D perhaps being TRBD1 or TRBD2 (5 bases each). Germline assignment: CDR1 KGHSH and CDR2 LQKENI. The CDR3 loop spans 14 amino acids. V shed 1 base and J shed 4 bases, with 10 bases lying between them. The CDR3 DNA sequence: TGTGCCAGCTCACCACAATCGGGGCGAGAGACCCAGTACTTC. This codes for CASSPQSGRETQYF.

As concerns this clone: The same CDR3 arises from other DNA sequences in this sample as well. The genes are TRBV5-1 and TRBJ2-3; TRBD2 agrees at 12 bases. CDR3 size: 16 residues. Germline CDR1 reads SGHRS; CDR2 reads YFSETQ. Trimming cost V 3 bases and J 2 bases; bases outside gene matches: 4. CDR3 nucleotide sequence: TGCGCCAGCAGCTCAGGACTAGCGGGACCCACAGATACGCAGTATTTT. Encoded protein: CASSSGLAGPTDTQYF. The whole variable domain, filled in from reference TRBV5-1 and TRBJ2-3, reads KAGVTQTPRYLIKTRGQQVTLSCSPISGHRSVSWYQQTPGQGLQFLFEYFSETQRNKGNFPGRFSGRQFSNSRSEMNVSTLELGDSALYLCASSSGLAGPTDTQYFGPGTRLTVL.

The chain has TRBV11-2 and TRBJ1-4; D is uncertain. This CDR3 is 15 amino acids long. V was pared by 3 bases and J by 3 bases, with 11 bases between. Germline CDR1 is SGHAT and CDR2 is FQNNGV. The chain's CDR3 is CASSLMADSNEKLFF. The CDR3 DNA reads TGTGCCAGCAGCTTGATGGCAGACTCTAATGAAAAACTGTTTTTT.

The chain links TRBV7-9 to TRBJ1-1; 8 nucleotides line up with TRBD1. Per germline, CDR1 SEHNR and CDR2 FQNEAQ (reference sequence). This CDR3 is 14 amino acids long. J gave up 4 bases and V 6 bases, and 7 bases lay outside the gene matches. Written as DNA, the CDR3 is TGTGCCAGCAGGGGACAGGCGGGGAGCACTGAAGCTTTCTTT. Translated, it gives CASRGQAGSTEAFF.

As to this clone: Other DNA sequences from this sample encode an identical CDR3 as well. The CDR3 sequence is CASSPGTGGAYEQYF. The CDR3 nucleotides read TGTGCCAGCTCACCAGGGACAGGGGGCGCCTACGAGCAGTACTTC. The genes are TRBV18 and TRBJ2-7; 12 nucleotides match TRBD1. This CDR3 region has 15 residues. After removal of 2 bases from V and 2 bases from J, the junction contained 1 base not matched to a gene. Per germline, CDR1 KGHSH and CDR2 LQKENI.

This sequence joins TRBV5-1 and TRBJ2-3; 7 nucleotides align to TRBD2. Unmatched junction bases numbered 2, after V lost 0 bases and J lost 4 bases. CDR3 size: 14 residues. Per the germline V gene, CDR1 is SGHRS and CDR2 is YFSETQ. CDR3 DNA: TGCGCCAGCAGCTTGGTGACTAGCCCAGATACGCAGTATTTT. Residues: CASSLVTSPDTQYF.

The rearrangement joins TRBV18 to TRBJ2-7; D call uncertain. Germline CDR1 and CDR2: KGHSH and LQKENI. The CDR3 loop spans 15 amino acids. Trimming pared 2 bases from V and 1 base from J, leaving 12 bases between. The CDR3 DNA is TGTGCCAGCTCACCATTTGGAGCCCCTTCCTACGAGCAGTACTTC. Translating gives CASSPFGAPSYEQYF.

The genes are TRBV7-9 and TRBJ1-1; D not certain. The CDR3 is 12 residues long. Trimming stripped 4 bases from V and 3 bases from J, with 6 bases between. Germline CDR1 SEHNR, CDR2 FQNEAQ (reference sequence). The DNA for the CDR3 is TGTGCCAGCAGCTGGGAAGACACTGAAGCTTTCTTT. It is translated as CASSWEDTEAFF.

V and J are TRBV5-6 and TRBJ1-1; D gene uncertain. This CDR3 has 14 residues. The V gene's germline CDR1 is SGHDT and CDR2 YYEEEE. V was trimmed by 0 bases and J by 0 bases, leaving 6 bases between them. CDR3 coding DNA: TGTGCCAGCAGCTTGGGCACCTTGAACACTGAAGCTTTCTTT. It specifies CASSLGTLNTEAFF.

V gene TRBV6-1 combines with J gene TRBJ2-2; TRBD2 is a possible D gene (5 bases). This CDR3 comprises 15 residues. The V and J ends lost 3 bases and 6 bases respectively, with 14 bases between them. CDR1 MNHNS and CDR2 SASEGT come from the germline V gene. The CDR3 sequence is CASSEDYASPGELFF. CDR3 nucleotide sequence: TGTGCCAGCAGTGAGGATTATGCTAGCCCCGGGGAGCTGTTTTTT.

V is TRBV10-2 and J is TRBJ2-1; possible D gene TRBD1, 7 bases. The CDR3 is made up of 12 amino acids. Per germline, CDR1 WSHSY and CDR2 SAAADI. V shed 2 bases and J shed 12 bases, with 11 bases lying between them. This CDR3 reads CASSETQGGQFF. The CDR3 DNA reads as TGCGCCAGCAGTGAGACCCAGGGGGGGCAGTTCTTC.

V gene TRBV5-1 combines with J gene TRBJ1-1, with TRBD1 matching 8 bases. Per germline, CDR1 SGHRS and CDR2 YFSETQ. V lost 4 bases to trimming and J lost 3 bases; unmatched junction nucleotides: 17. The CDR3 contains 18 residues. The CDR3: CASSPLGGAGGAYTEAFF. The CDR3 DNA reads TGCGCCAGCAGCCCTCTGGGGGGGGCAGGGGGCGCGTACACTGAAGCTTTCTTT.

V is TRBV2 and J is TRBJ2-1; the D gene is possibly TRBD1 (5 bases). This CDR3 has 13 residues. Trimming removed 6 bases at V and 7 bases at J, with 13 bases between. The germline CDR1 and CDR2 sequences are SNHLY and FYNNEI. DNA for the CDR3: TGTGCCAGCAGGACCCAGGGCGGAAATGAGCAGTTCTTC. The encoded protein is CASRTQGGNEQFF. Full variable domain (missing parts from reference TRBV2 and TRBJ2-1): EPEVTQTPSHQVTQMGQEVILRCVPISNHLYFYWYRQILGQKVEFLVSFYNNEISEKSEIFDDQFSVERPDGSNFTLKIRSTKLEDSAMYFCASRTQGGNEQFFGPGTRLTVL.

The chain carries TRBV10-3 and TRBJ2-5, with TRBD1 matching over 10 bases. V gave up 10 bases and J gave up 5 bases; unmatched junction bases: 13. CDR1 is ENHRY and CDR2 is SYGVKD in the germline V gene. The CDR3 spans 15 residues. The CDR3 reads CATSYAGTGEETQYF. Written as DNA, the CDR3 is TGTGCCACATCGTACGCCGGGACAGGGGAGGAGACCCAGTACTTC.

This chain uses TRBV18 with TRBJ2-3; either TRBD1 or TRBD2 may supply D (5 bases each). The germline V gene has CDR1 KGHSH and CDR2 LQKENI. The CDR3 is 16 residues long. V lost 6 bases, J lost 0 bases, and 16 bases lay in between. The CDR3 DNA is TGTGCCAGCTCTTCCATCCCGGGGCGTAGCACAGATACGCAGTATTTT. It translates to CASSSIPGRSTDTQYF.